The 14 T cell receptor beta chains given below trace back to one sample, sequenced in a study of shared clonotypes between healthy human individuals. The assay was immunoSEQ multiplex PCR, and TCRdb's table has in-frame clones only and misses some. The data show roughly 2.6 million clones, approximately 94% seen once. Sample: naive CD4+ T cells sorted from blood. Subset described: CD45RA+ positively selected. Receptors originate from a man aged 18 to 35 in good health.

Points on this clone: The same CDR3 is also encoded by other DNA sequences in this sample. This chain connects TRBV6-1 to TRBJ1-1, with D unclear. The CDR3 extends over 13 amino acids. The germline V and J ends were trimmed by 0 bases and 4 bases, with 6 bases remaining between them. Germline CDR1 MNHNS, CDR2 SASEGT. DNA for the CDR3: TGTGCCAGCAGTGAAGCGCCGGGCACTGAAGCTTTCTTT. Its protein product is CASSEAPGTEAFF.

V usage is TRBV5-1 and J usage is TRBJ1-2; D is unresolved. The germline CDR1 and CDR2 sequences are SGHRS and YFSETQ. The CDR3 spans 13 residues. V was clipped by 5 bases and J by 1 base, with 9 bases between them. The CDR3 sequence is CASSFSYNYGYTF. The CDR3 DNA follows: TGCGCCAGCAGTTTCAGCTATAACTATGGCTACACCTTC.

The chain recombines TRBV6-6 with TRBJ2-5, with TRBD1 matching 8 bases. The germline CDR1 and CDR2 sequences are MNHNY and SVGAGI (reference sequence). The CDR3 consists of 15 residues. The J segment lost 5 bases and the V segment lost 5 bases, leaving 10 bases of the junction unmatched. In nucleotides, the CDR3 is TGTGCCAGCAGTCCTGGACAGGGCTTTTGGGAGACCCAGTACTTC. Protein sequence: CASSPGQGFWETQYF.

This chain connects TRBV5-1 to TRBJ2-5; D gene uncertain. The CDR3 has 12 amino acids. Trimming stripped 4 bases from V and 5 bases from J, with 9 bases between. Germline CDR1 reads SGHRS; CDR2 reads YFSETQ. The CDR3 sequence: CASSQTSETQYF. The CDR3 DNA follows: TGCGCCAGCAGCCAGACCTCCGAGACCCAGTACTTC.

The chain is built from TRBV19 and TRBJ2-7; D possibly corresponds to TRBD2 (6 bases). This CDR3 is 14 amino acids long. Per germline, CDR1 LNHDA and CDR2 SQIVND (reference sequence). V dropped 3 bases and J dropped 4 bases, with 13 bases sitting between them. CDR3 amino acids: CASSMGGNQYEQYF. The CDR3 coding sequence is TGTGCCAGTAGTATGGGCGGGAACCAGTACGAGCAGTACTTC.

The genes are TRBV11-2 and TRBJ2-1; 8 bases match TRBD2. Looked up from germline, CDR1 is SGHAT and CDR2 is FQNNGV. This CDR3 region has 14 residues. The ends lost 6 bases at V and 6 bases at J; junction bases unmatched: 7. The CDR3 sequence is CASRVAGTSNEQFF. The CDR3 DNA reads TGTGCCAGCAGGGTAGCGGGGACGTCCAATGAGCAGTTCTTC.

The rearrangement uses TRBV19 and TRBJ1-5; TRBD1 agrees at 7 bases. V lost 5 bases to trimming and J lost 7 bases; unmatched junction nucleotides: 5. Germline values: CDR1 LNHDA, CDR2 SQIVND (reference sequence). The CDR3 has 13 amino acids. In nucleotides, the CDR3 is TGTGCCAGTAGTCCGGACAGGAGCCAGCCCCAGCATTTT. This codes for CASSPDRSQPQHF.

This CDR3 is CASSLKPGLEVSYNEQFF. CDR3 nucleotide sequence: TGTGCCAGCTCACTCAAACCGGGACTAGAAGTTTCCTACAATGAGCAGTTCTTC. V gene TRBV18 combines with J gene TRBJ2-1; 8 positions agree with TRBD2. Trimming at V came to 4 bases and at J to 1 base, leaving 12 bases not matched to a gene. This CDR3 contains 18 residues. Germline CDR1 reads KGHSH; CDR2 reads LQKENI.

The chain links TRBV6-5 to TRBJ2-5, with unresolved D. The J call is doubtful: the DNA matches TRBJ2-7 better. Germline assignment: CDR1 MNHEY and CDR2 SVGAGI. The CDR3 runs to 14 residues. CDR3: CASSYLAYSYEQYF. The DNA for the CDR3 is TGTGCCAGCAGTTATTTGGCATACTCCTACGAGCAGTACTTC.

V usage is TRBV7-9 and J usage is TRBJ2-3; perhaps TRBD2 as D (5 bases). Germline V CDR1 and CDR2: SEHNR, FQNEAQ (reference sequence). V shed 5 bases and J shed 7 bases, with 10 bases lying between them. This CDR3 spans 12 amino acids. The CDR3 reads CASSQSGNTQYF. In DNA, the CDR3 is TGTGCCAGCAGCCAATCCGGGAATACGCAGTATTTT.

The rearrangement links TRBV18 to TRBJ2-7; possibly TRBD1 for D (5 bases). The germline gives CDR1 KGHSH, CDR2 LQKENI. V lost 1 base to trimming and J lost 3 bases, with 13 bases between them. The CDR3 is made up of 15 amino acids. The CDR3 coding sequence is TGTGCCAGCTCACCACTTCAGGGTCCCTACTACGAGCAGTACTTC. Protein sequence: CASSPLQGPYYEQYF. The variable domain in full, completed from reference TRBV18 and TRBJ2-7, reads NAGVMQNPRHLVRRRGQEARLRCSPMKGHSHVYWYRQLPEEGLKFMVYLQKENIIDESGMPKERFSAEFPKEGPSILRIQQVVRGDSAAYFCASSPLQGPYYEQYFGPGTRLTVT.

Of note for this clone: The same CDR3 arises from other DNA sequences in this sample as well. V usage is TRBV18 and J usage is TRBJ2-3; D is undetermined. The CDR3 covers 11 residues. Trimming cost V 3 bases and J 6 bases, with 4 bases left between them. Germline assignment: CDR1 KGHSH and CDR2 LQKENI. CDR3 sequence (DNA): TGTGCCAGCTCACCGGAGGATACGCAGTATTTT. This sequence encodes CASSPEDTQYF.

In this sample, this clone turned up a few times. The gene calls are TRBV30 and TRBJ1-5; D unresolved. CDR3 length: 15 amino acids. The ends were cut back, 0 bases at V and 9 bases at J, with 18 bases in the middle. The germline gives CDR1 GTSNPN, CDR2 SVGIG (reference sequence). The CDR3 nucleotides read TGTGCCTGGAGTGTAAAGGACGGCGCAATTCGGCCCCAGCATTTT. Encoded protein: CAWSVKDGAIRPQHF. The complete variable domain, with remaining parts taken from reference TRBV30 and TRBJ1-5, reads SQTIHQWPATLVQPVGSPLSLECTVEGTSNPNLYWYRQAAGRGLQLLFYSVGIGQISSEVPQNLSASRPQDRQFILSSKKLLLSDSGFYLCAWSVKDGAIRPQHFGDGTRLSIL.

This clone was found once. The chain uses TRBV6-1 and TRBJ2-3, with TRBD2 identical over 14 bases. Germline CDR1 reads MNHNS; CDR2 reads SASEGT. CDR3 length: 15 residues. Losses at the gene ends were 6 bases for V and 3 bases for J; bases not matched to a gene: 2. The CDR3 loop is CASRGLAGETDTQYF. CDR3 nucleotide sequence: TGTGCCAGCAGGGGACTAGCGGGGGAGACAGATACGCAGTATTTT.